Listed here is a single T cell receptor (beta chain). CDR1 and CDR2 from the germline V gene are SGHAT and FQDESV (reference sequence). J was trimmed by 3 bases and V by 5 bases; bases with no gene match: 7. The CDR3 consists of 14 residues. As the sequencing template, cDNA was produced by extracting RNA and reverse transcribing it. This table comes from immunoSEQ multiplex PCR, and its TCRdb copy is limited to in-frame clones, with some not included. This table has over 150,000 clones, 56% appearing once. The source of the sample is a study of CD8+ T cells in alopecia areata. Sequencing was performed on CD8+ T cells sorted from blood. The sequence was obtained from a human donor in good health. This rearrangement joins TRBV11-1 to TRBJ2-7; 7 bases are a match to TRBD1. The chain's CDR3 is CASSLPGTVYEQYF. The CDR3, as DNA: TGTGCCAGCAGCCTCCCCGGGACAGTCTACGAGCAGTACTTC.